These 25 T cell receptor beta chains share one sample of origin, sequenced in a study of a mutant IDH1 vaccine in newly diagnosed glioma. Assay: immunoSEQ multiplex PCR; the TCRdb copy retains only in-frame clones and omits some. The data contain 70,000 to 100,000 clones, about 80% of them singletons. Noted time point: baseline, week 1 (first vaccination visit). The treatment: pre-vaccination baseline after standard-of-care therapy. Sequenced material: PBMCs, taken from a glioma patient treated with radiotherapy, temozolomide or both. These receptors came from a man in his forties or fifties with glioma. Some clones in this sample may be carry-over from other donors' samples.

V usage is TRBV5-1 and J usage is TRBJ1-6; D not certain. The germline V gene encodes CDR1 SGHRS and CDR2 YFSETQ. The germline V and J ends were trimmed by 5 bases and 7 bases, with 13 bases remaining between them. This CDR3 has 14 residues. Here the CDR3 reads CASRHSGENSPLHF. Written as DNA, the CDR3 is TGCGCCAGCAGACACAGCGGGGAGAATTCACCCCTCCACTTT.

The chain links TRBV25-1 to TRBJ1-2, with D maybe TRBD1 (5 bases). Trimming removed 6 bases at V and 2 bases at J, with 13 bases between. Germline CDR1 and CDR2: MGHDK and SYGVNS. This CDR3 spans 14 amino acids. The CDR3 DNA is TGTGCCAGCAGCGGGGGTAGGAGGAACTATGGCTACACCTTC. Encoded protein: CASSGGRRNYGYTF.

This clone was observed at least ten times. This rearrangement joins TRBV6-5 to TRBJ2-2; the match to TRBD1 covers 7 bases. With V trimmed by 2 bases and J by 4 bases, 7 bases remained unmatched. The CDR3 has 16 residues. Looked up from germline, CDR1 is MNHEY and CDR2 is SVGAGI. CDR3 protein: CASSYRHRGGTGELFF. CDR3 in DNA: TGTGCCAGCAGTTACCGTCACAGGGGTGGCACCGGGGAGCTGTTTTTT.

This chain uses TRBV18 with TRBJ2-7; D gene ambiguous. Germline assignment: CDR1 KGHSH and CDR2 LQKENI. V was shortened by 2 bases and J by 6 bases, with 8 bases between the two germline ends. The CDR3 has 12 residues. Written as DNA, the CDR3 is TGTGCCAGCTCACCAGAGGAAGGCGAGCAGTACTTC. Amino acids: CASSPEEGEQYF.

V is TRBV7-6 and J is TRBJ1-5; 10 bases match TRBD1. V shed 5 bases, J shed 5 bases, and the junction held 3 bases outside the gene matches. This CDR3 has 14 residues. CDR1 SGHVS and CDR2 FNYEAQ come from the germline V gene. CDR3 sequence reads: CASSQDRGDQPQHF. In DNA, the CDR3 is TGTGCCAGCAGCCAGGACAGGGGGGATCAGCCCCAGCATTTT. The full variable domain, in which reference TRBV7-6 and TRBJ1-5 provide the parts outside the CDR3, is GAGVSQSPRYKVTKRGQDVALRCDPISGHVSLYWYRQALGQGPEFLTYFNYEAQQDKSGLPNDRFSAERPEGSISTLTIQRTEQRDSAMYRCASSQDRGDQPQHFGDGTRLSIL.

This rearrangement joins TRBV7-9 to TRBJ2-6; 9 nucleotides agree with TRBD2. After removal of 4 bases from V and 1 base from J, the junction contained 5 bases not matched to a gene. The CDR3 spans 17 residues. Germline V gene lookup returns CDR1 SEHNR and CDR2 FQNEAQ (reference sequence). As DNA, the CDR3 is TGTGCCAGCAGCTCCGCGGGGGGGGCTTCTGGGGCCAACGTCCTGACTTTC. It codes for CASSSAGGASGANVLTF.

The J gene is TRBJ1-1, the V gene TRBV10-1; D remains ambiguous. The CDR3 sequence is 14 residues long. Between the trimmed V and J ends, which lost 0 bases and 7 bases, there was a span of 12 bases. The germline V gene encodes CDR1 WNHNN and CDR2 SYGVQD (reference sequence). In nucleotides, the CDR3 is TGCGCCAGCAGTGAGTCTCTAGATGGCATTGAAGCTTTCTTT. Protein product: CASSESLDGIEAFF.

The V call is TRBV5-1, the J call TRBJ1-4; D is uncertain. The CDR3 has 15 amino acids. CDR1 SGHRS and CDR2 YFSETQ come from the germline V gene. The V end lost 0 bases, the J end lost 1 base, and 7 bases lay between the germline ends. The CDR3 sequence is CASSLVGGTNEKLFF. CDR3 coding DNA: TGCGCCAGCAGCTTGGTGGGTGGAACTAATGAAAAACTGTTTTTT.

The V gene is TRBV6-5, the J gene TRBJ2-5; the D gene is possibly TRBD1 (5 bases). The CDR3 covers 14 residues. V lost 6 bases and J 5 bases, leaving 16 bases between the germline ends. Germline CDR1 reads MNHEY; CDR2 reads SVGAGI. The CDR3 spells CASSSRQTGETQYF. In DNA form, the CDR3 reads TGTGCCAGCAGCAGTCGACAGACCGGGGAGACCCAGTACTTC.

The genes are TRBV25-1 and TRBJ1-5; the D gene is possibly TRBD1 (5 bases). The length of the CDR3 is 15 residues. Germline values: CDR1 MGHDK, CDR2 SYGVNS. Trimming left V 4 bases short and J 1 base short, with 11 bases between. The CDR3 spells CASSGHGGSNQPQHF. The CDR3 bases are TGTGCCAGCAGTGGCCACGGGGGGAGCAATCAGCCCCAGCATTTT.

J is TRBJ1-2 and V is TRBV5-1; no clear D. Germline values: CDR1 SGHRS, CDR2 YFSETQ. The CDR3 contains 13 residues. The ends were cut back, 0 bases at V and 4 bases at J, with 7 bases in the middle. CDR3 DNA sequence: TGCGCCAGCAGCTTGGTGGGAGGCTATGGCTACACCTTC. Residues: CASSLVGGYGYTF.

CDR3 sequence: CSSWGRGNTEAFF. CDR3 DNA: TGCAGCTCCTGGGGGAGGGGGAACACTGAAGCTTTCTTT. V is TRBV29-1 and J is TRBJ1-1, with D perhaps TRBD1 (5 bases). Germline lookup yields CDR1 SQVTM and CDR2 ANQGSEA. This CDR3 has 13 amino acids. With 8 bases removed from V and 1 base from J, the gap between germline ends came to 14 bases.

In nucleotides, the CDR3 is TGTGCCAGCAGCCAAGATTTACTAGATCAAGAGACCCAGTACTTC. Its translation is CASSQDLLDQETQYF. This chain uses TRBV4-2 with TRBJ2-5, with a tentative D call TRBD2 (5 bases). Germline CDR1 reads LGHNA; CDR2 reads YNFKEQ. V was clipped by 0 bases and J by 2 bases, with 10 bases between them. The CDR3 length is 15 residues.

The rearrangement joins TRBV6-5 to TRBJ1-2; possible D gene TRBD1, 5 bases. Germline values: CDR1 MNHEY, CDR2 SVGAGI. V was cut by 2 bases and J by 8 bases, with 15 bases left in between. CDR3 length: 14 amino acids. CDR3 sequence reads: CASSYQGVSGGYTF. Written as DNA, the CDR3 is TGTGCCAGCAGTTACCAAGGGGTATCAGGGGGCTACACCTTC.

The chain is built from TRBV15 and TRBJ1-2, with a tentative D call TRBD1 (6 bases). Germline V gives CDR1 LNHNV, CDR2 YYDKDF (reference sequence). The CDR3 is 15 residues long. V shed 3 bases and J shed 3 bases, with 14 bases lying between them. The CDR3 region is CATSRGGLSYYGYTF. CDR3 DNA sequence: TGTGCCACCAGCAGGGGGGGCCTGTCGTACTATGGCTACACCTTC. The entire variable domain, with the rest obtained from reference TRBV15 and TRBJ1-2, is as follows: DAMVIQNPRYQVTQFGKPVTLSCSQTLNHNVMYWYQQKSSQAPKLLFHYYDKDFNNEADTPDNFQSRRPNTSFCFLDIRSPGLGDTAMYLCATSRGGLSYYGYTFGSGTRLTVV.

The chain employs TRBV30 and TRBJ1-2, with 8 bases that match TRBD1. Per germline, CDR1 GTSNPN and CDR2 SVGIG (reference sequence). With 0 bases clipped from V and 4 bases from J, the junction kept 1 base outside the gene matches. The length of the CDR3 is 13 residues. The CDR3 protein is CAWSVDRGYGYTF. The DNA of the CDR3 is TGTGCCTGGAGTGTAGACAGGGGCTATGGCTACACCTTC. The whole variable domain, filled in from reference TRBV30 and TRBJ1-2, reads SQTIHQWPATLVQPVGSPLSLECTVEGTSNPNLYWYRQAAGRGLQLLFYSVGIGQISSEVPQNLSASRPQDRQFILSSKKLLLSDSGFYLCAWSVDRGYGYTFGSGTRLTVV.

The chain is built from TRBV2 and TRBJ1-2, with 8 bases that match TRBD1. Per the germline V gene, CDR1 is SNHLY and CDR2 is FYNNEI. Trimming cost V 10 bases and J 7 bases; bases outside gene matches: 14. The CDR3 spans 14 residues. CDR3 nucleotide sequence: TGTGCCAACCCCGGACAGGGCGGACGTCTTGGCTACACCTTC. Protein: CANPGQGGRLGYTF.

The gene calls are TRBV2 and TRBJ1-4, with 9 bases matching TRBD1. The junction had 13 bases not matched to a gene; V was cut back by 7 bases and J by 7 bases. There are 16 residues in the CDR3. Germline V gene sequence: CDR1 SNHLY, CDR2 FYNNEI. The CDR3 sequence is CASIQVKGTGSEKLFF. The DNA of the CDR3 is TGTGCCAGCATCCAAGTGAAAGGGACAGGGAGTGAAAAACTGTTTTTT.

This clone appeared a single time. The rearrangement uses TRBV6-1 and TRBJ1-3; D gene uncertain. The germline gives CDR1 MNHNS, CDR2 SASEGT. The CDR3 has 13 residues. V dropped 6 bases and J dropped 0 bases, with 6 bases sitting between them. The CDR3 sequence: CASSPASGNTIYF. DNA for the CDR3: TGTGCCAGCAGCCCAGCCTCTGGAAACACCATATATTTT.

The chain uses TRBV19 and TRBJ1-2, with unresolved D. Germline CDR1 LNHDA, CDR2 SQIVND (reference sequence). CDR3 length: 12 residues. V lost 9 bases to trimming and J lost 4 bases, with 12 bases between them. The CDR3 is CASKRGPYGYTF. CDR3 coding DNA: TGTGCCAGCAAACGAGGACCCTATGGCTACACCTTC.

CDR3 DNA: TGCGCCAGTCAGCGGACAGGCCGCAATCAGCCCCAGCATTTT. Translated: CASQRTGRNQPQHF. V and J are TRBV10-2 and TRBJ1-5, with 7 bases lining up with TRBD1. Per germline, CDR1 WSHSY and CDR2 SAAADI. The CDR3 runs 14 residues. The trim removed 9 bases at V and 2 bases at J, leaving 7 bases unmatched.

Only one count was recorded for this clone. The J gene is TRBJ1-4, the V gene TRBV7-9, with TRBD1 matching 7 bases. Germline trimming cut 5 bases from V and 12 bases from J; bases unmatched to any gene: 12. Germline V gene sequence: CDR1 SEHNR, CDR2 FQNEAQ (reference sequence). This CDR3 has 14 amino acids. CDR3 sequence: CASSEQGPQGELFF. The DNA of the CDR3 is TGTGCCAGCAGCGAACAGGGGCCTCAGGGGGAACTGTTTTTT.

The chain recombines TRBV10-2 with TRBJ1-1; the D gene is possibly TRBD1 (5 bases). This CDR3 spans 14 amino acids. V lost 2 bases, J lost 2 bases, and 9 bases lay in between. Germline loops: CDR1 WSHSY, CDR2 SAAADI. In DNA form, the CDR3 reads TGCGCCAGCAGTGAGGGGGGTTACAACACTGAAGCTTTCTTT. Its translation: CASSEGGYNTEAFF.

This clone was seen once. The rearrangement joins TRBV27 to TRBJ1-1; TRBD1 is a possible D gene (5 bases). CDR1 MNHEY and CDR2 SMNVEV come from the germline V gene (reference sequence). Trimming cost V 7 bases and J 0 bases, with 18 bases left between them. The CDR3 covers 16 residues. The CDR3 region has the DNA TGTGCCAGCAAAACGGAGGGGCGGCTCTTGAACACTGAAGCTTTCTTT. Translated, it gives CASKTEGRLLNTEAFF.

This chain joins TRBV30 and TRBJ1-1, with D unresolved. Germline assignment: CDR1 GTSNPN and CDR2 SVGIG (reference sequence). This CDR3 is 11 amino acids long. Trimming stripped 5 bases from V and 0 bases from J, with 4 bases between. The CDR3 DNA reads TGTGCCTGGCGGGTGAACACTGAAGCTTTCTTT. Translating gives CAWRVNTEAFF.